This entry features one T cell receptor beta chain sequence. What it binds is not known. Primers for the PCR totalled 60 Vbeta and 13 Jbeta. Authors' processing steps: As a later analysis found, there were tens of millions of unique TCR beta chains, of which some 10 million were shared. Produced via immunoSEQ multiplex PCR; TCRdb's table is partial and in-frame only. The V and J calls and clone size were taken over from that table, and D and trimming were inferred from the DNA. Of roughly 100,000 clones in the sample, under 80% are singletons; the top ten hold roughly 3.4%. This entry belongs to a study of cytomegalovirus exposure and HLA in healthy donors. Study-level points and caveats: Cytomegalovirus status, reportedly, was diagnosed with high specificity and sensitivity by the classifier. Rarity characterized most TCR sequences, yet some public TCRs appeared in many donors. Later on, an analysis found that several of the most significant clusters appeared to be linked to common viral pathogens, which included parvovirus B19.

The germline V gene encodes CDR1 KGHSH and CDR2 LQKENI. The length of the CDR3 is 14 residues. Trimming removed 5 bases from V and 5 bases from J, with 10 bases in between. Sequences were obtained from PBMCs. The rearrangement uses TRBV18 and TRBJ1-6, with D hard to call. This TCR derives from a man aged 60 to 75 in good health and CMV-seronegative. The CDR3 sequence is CASSSESNNSPLHF. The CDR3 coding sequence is TGTGCCAGCTCATCGGAGTCGAATAATTCACCCCTCCACTTT. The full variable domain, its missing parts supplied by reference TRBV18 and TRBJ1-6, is NAGVMQNPRHLVRRRGQEARLRCSPMKGHSHVYWYRQLPEEGLKFMVYLQKENIIDESGMPKERFSAEFPKEGPSILRIQQVVRGDSAAYFCASSSESNNSPLHFGNGTRLTVT.